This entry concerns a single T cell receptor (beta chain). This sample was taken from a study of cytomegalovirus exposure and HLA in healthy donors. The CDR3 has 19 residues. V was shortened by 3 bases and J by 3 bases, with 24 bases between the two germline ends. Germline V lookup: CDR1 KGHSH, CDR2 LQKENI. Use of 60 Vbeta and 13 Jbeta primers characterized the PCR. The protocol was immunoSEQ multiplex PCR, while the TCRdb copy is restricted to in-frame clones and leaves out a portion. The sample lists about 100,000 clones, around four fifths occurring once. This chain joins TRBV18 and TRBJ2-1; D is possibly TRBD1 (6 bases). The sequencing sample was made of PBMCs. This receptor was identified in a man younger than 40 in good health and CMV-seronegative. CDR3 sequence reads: CASSPPIGAGTTLYNEQFF. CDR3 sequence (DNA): TGTGCCAGCTCACCTCCTATAGGAGCCGGGACAACTCTCTACAATGAGCAGTTCTTC.